This TCR beta chain is from a study of glioma-infiltrating T cells. Study-wide results and caveats: Only very few CDR3 sequences appeared in both tissue and blood. Above-expected tissue-blood divergence occurred in all gliomas, most in low-grade ones.

This clonotype has ten or more counts. Its target is not known. The iRepertoire nested amplicon-rescue multiplex PCR amplified TCR alpha and beta CDR3s from RNA. Tissue mRNA or PBMC total RNA, about 90-400 ng, went into one-step reverse transcription and amplification. TCRdb reprocessed the multiplex PCR reads via MiXCR and lists one record per CDR3 protein. The data show tens of thousands of distinct CDR3 sequences, about a quarter seen once. Germline CDR1 KGHSH, CDR2 LQKENI. This CDR3 has 16 amino acids. Trimming shortened V by 4 bases and J by 4 bases, and 19 bases separated the two germline ends. The rearrangement uses TRBV18 and TRBJ1-1, with D unclear. The sequence was obtained from a human donor with low-grade glioma or glioblastoma, undergoing nonglioma brain surgery, or in good health (not recorded which). Source material: glioma tissue, nonneoplastic brain tissue, or PBMCs (not recorded which). CDR3 DNA sequence: TGTGCCAGCTCACAAACCAGCGGGAGGAGTGGCACTGAAGCTTTCTTT. It is translated as CASSQTSGRSGTEAFF. Full variable domain (rest looked up from reference TRBV18 and TRBJ1-1): NAGVMQNPRHLVRRRGQEARLRCSPMKGHSHVYWYRQLPEEGLKFMVYLQKENIIDESGMPKERFSAEFPKEGPSILRIQQVVRGDSAAYFCASSQTSGRSGTEAFFGQGTRLTVV.